This T cell receptor (beta chain) appears in the sequencing data of a study of cytomegalovirus exposure and HLA in healthy donors (dated by TCRdb to the late 2010s). Study-level background: In an earlier analysis of some 550 of the donors, approximately 260 Gb of sequence data and 120 million or so unique TCR beta sequences from about 190 million T cells were reported. Every repertoire in the discovery cohort had been generated on one and the same sequencing platform. Approximately 300 gigabases of sequencing data and around 90 million unique TCR sequences made up an early release that covered several hundred HLA-typed donors. Besides the first cohort of more than 650 subjects, a separate validation cohort made up of 90 to 150 different subjects was used. Donor age, sex, ethnicity and CMV serostatus were collected together with the repertoire data. Using immunosequencing, the study profiled T cell repertoires from about 620 subjects and related those repertoires to cytomegalovirus serostatus. The later analysis used no new phenotypic data to find candidate immune exposures, relying instead on TCR beta sequences and their occurrence across donors. A later analysis re-examined previously published TCR beta repertoires from over 500 donors and added high-resolution HLA genotyping to investigate patterns of TCR occurrence. Of the 350 to 450 genotyped donors, 81% were placed in the genetic ancestry cluster associated with self-reported Caucasian donors. Both class I and class II loci were covered by HLA typing, at four-digit resolution. Several DR-DQ haplotypes were treated as single units for association and clustering because of strong linkage in the cohort. To predict cytomegalovirus infection status, the study brought together high-throughput TCR immunosequencing, statistical association of individual TCRs with disease status, and machine learning. To decide whether each TCR beta V gene segment behaved as functional or pseudogenic, an earlier analysis of some 570 of the donors relied on high-throughput TCR beta sequencing. In a later genetic analysis, genome-wide SNP genotypes for about 55% of the roughly 700 donors were used, and that subset was treated as a discovery cohort. Among 350 to 400 genotyped donors of the cohort, an average of approximately 250,000 unique TCR beta nucleotide sequences were sequenced per donor, approximately 20% of them non-productive. The number of donors typed differed by locus, with roughly 620-630 for A, B, C, DRB1 and DQB1, approximately 500 for DQA1, over 600 for DPA1, and 472 for DPB1. The aim of the study was to test whether cataloging public T cell receptors could identify signatures of past pathogen exposure.

CDR1 and CDR2 were assigned from the germline V gene (reference sequence) as GTSNPN and SVGIG. V is pared back by 0 bases and J by 3 bases, with 8 bases lying between the germline termini. From the cysteine up to the phenylalanine, the CDR3 has a length of 13 residues. The entry retains the CDR3 DNA only, 39 bases that are in frame from base 1. Note on this clone: Its antigen is still unknown. No quality values exist for individual bases; no much larger clone is one base distant.

The cohort was made up of approximately 670 healthy bone marrow donors. At the time of sampling, every cohort member was nominally healthy, though immune exposures that went unrecorded were likely present. The donor was CMV seropositive and was included in the group of 290 or so seropositive cohort members. Every donor gave a peripheral blood sample, and the peripheral blood mononuclear cells from that sample were used for TCR beta sequencing. Genomic DNA was extracted from the blood cell samples with the Qiagen DNeasy Blood Extraction Kit. Library preparation employed the immunoSEQ multiplex PCR assay. A mixture of 60 forward primers for TCR Vbeta segments and 13 reverse primers for TCR Jbeta segments was used in the multiplex PCR. Amplification of the CDR3 region of rearranged TCR beta genes was performed with a multiplex PCR assay on genomic DNA. The amplified TCR beta libraries were sequenced on the Illumina HiSeq System as 87-base-pair reads. The paper's processing steps were these. A later analysis tallied 80 million to 95 million unique TCR beta chains across the 610 or so repertoires, and some 12 million of those chains were shared by two or more donors. A nearest-neighbor algorithm error-corrected the raw reads and collapsed the reads into unique sequences, merging closely related sequences to remove PCR and sequencing errors. To assign V, D and J gene segments, CDR3 sequences were aligned to IMGT reference sequences. Each retained sequence needed at least a six-nucleotide match to both a V gene segment and a J gene segment. A rearrangement counted as productive if the CDR3 had no stop codons and remained in frame with V and J, and every other rearrangement counted as non-productive. Following IMGT convention, CDR3 was defined as the stretch from the second conserved V-encoded cysteine to the conserved J-encoded phenylalanine. In an earlier analysis of around 570 of the donors, sequences lacking an unambiguous match to a single V gene segment were excluded. An earlier analysis of several hundred of the donors called V segments functional above 56.7% productive rearrangements and segregating when the between-donor standard deviation exceeded 5%. A statistical classification framework was built to diagnose cytomegalovirus status from the catalog of TCR beta chain sequences. In a later analysis, TCR nucleotide sequences were compared against IMGT/GENE-DB human TR gene sequences so that V and J genes could be assigned. Using the TCRdist pipeline, a later analysis assigned CDR3 sequences along with most-parsimonious VDJ recombination scenarios. In a later analysis, each TCR beta chain was defined by its CDR3 amino acid sequence together with its V-gene family, and reads without a unique V-gene family were excluded. In a later analysis, some 600 highly shared, low-generation-probability nucleotide sequences were removed to address suspected cross-contamination and a sequencing artifact. In a later analysis, a clonal expansion index was calculated for each public chain from normalized within-repertoire ranks of inferred template counts. Generation probabilities in a later analysis came from a VDJ recombination model fitted to out-of-frame rearrangements, and those results were checked against IGoR. In a later analysis, TCR-TCR, TCR-HLA and TCR-CMV co-occurrence was scored with hypergeometric tests, and a repertoire-size bias correction was applied to TCR pairs. To estimate false discovery rates, a later analysis permuted the HLA or CMV assignments 20 times. In a later analysis, co-occurring TCRs were grouped using DBSCAN, and TCRdist sequence similarity was added for clustering within HLA-allele-positive subsets. Co-occurrence clustering excluded repertoires with fewer than 30,000 or more than 120,000 public chains, plus five with anomalous nucleotide sharing. Entries here come from immuneACCESS through TCRdb and include only in-frame sequences with V and J called. Some clones fail to appear in such tables; in the studies checked, an unresolved V gene covers under half of the shortfall, and the cause of the remainder is unknown. D and trimming were read from the DNA, whereas the V and J calls and clone size are those reported in that table. The table for this sample lists 110,000 or so clones; approximately 80% of them were counted only once. Under 7% of the sample is in the top ten clones.

What the authors observed across the whole study: According to a later genetic analysis, donors in an Asian-associated ancestry cluster had fewer N-insertions in productive TCRs than the approximately 650-donor mean. The earlier analysis of almost 600 of the donors excluded over 15 rarely observed V segments, including chromosome 9 orphons, because counts were too low. When HLA alleles, especially DR and DQ, strongly co-occurred, attributing TCR associations to individual alleles was difficult. In a later analysis, HLA-associated TCR beta chains were found to be more clonally expanded and to have lower generation probabilities than equally common non-associated chains. In vitro tests confirmed that a few of the cytomegalovirus-associated TCR beta chains recognize cytomegalovirus antigens. A later analysis found that most CMV-associated TCR beta chains appeared HLA-restricted, with HLA associations seemingly driven largely by CMV exposure. A further reported finding was that TCR beta sequences accurately predicted the HLA-A and HLA-B alleles for most subjects in the first cohort. The classifier was reported to diagnose cytomegalovirus status with high specificity and sensitivity in both the original and validation cohorts. In a later analysis, the rate of TCR association differed among HLA loci, with DRB1 alleles having the most associated TCRs and HLA-C alleles having the fewest. In a later analysis, over 15,000 TCR beta sequences were associated with specific HLA alleles at a false discovery rate of 0.05. Because the 87-base-pair reads could not distinguish some IMGT-functional V segments, including TRBV6-2 and TRBV6-3, those segments were excluded. Linkage disequilibrium might explain the correlated functional status among segregating V segments, but an unknown experimental factor could not be excluded. The study listed 150 to 200 TCR beta chains as associated with cytomegalovirus. HLA typing was unavailable for some donors at each locus, so association tests used only the typed subset. Several of the top co-occurrence clusters appeared to be linked to parvovirus B19, influenza, CMV and Epstein-Barr virus, according to a later analysis. It was suggested by the authors that the approach could potentially be generalized to other disease states and immunological phenotypes. Most TCR sequences were observed very rarely across donors, whereas some public TCRs were present in many individuals. Sequencing depth was assumed to be roughly uniform across donors in the presence/absence analyses, though that assumption may not hold. An association between a missense DCLRE1C variant and V-gene and J-gene trimming of TCR beta chains was found in a later genetic analysis and replicated in an independent cohort. This cohort had only TCR beta chains sequenced, and the lack of alpha or paired-chain data limited which features could be detected. An earlier analysis of approximately 600 of the donors showed that most TCR beta V segments appeared in productive rearrangements either about 90% or about 30% of the time, which broadly matched IMGT annotations. The only immune exposure information available for the cohort was CMV serostatus. A group of highly shared sequence variants was considered likely to be a technical artifact of the sequencing pipeline.

Specimen: PBMCs. The chain couples TRBV30 to TRBJ1-2, with no confident D gene call. This TCR derives from a man younger than 30 in good health and CMV-seropositive. CDR3 sequence: CAWSVLGDYGYTF. Read as DNA, the sequence is TGTGCCTGGAGTGTACTCGGAGACTATGGCTACACCTTC.